These 30 T cell receptor beta chains originate from one sample sequenced in a study of regulatory T cells in long-lasting Graves disease. As to time point: newly diagnosed GD, antithyroid drugs for less than 3 months. Generation of the TCR library employed RNA extracted from PBMCs. TCR beta libraries were built with iRepertoire HTBI primers and Arm-PCR of CDR3 regions. Via MiXCR, TCRdb re-called the multiplex PCR reads, giving one row per CDR3 protein. This sample has about 620,000 distinct CDR3 sequences, with 16% found just once. These data were likewise used in another study, on T cells in Graves' hyperthyroidism and ophthalmopathy.

Sequencing used peripheral blood mononuclear cells (PBMCs), obtained at new diagnosis, from a patient treated with antithyroid drugs. Receptor source: a woman aged 25-40 years with Graves disease.

The chain employs TRBV9 and TRBJ2-1; perhaps TRBD1 as D (6 bases). Germline CDR1 is SGDLS and CDR2 is YYNGEE. Trimming took off 0 bases at V and 9 bases at J, with 19 bases between the two ends. This CDR3 has 16 residues. CDR3 bases: TGTGCCAGCAGCGTAGGTGGGGTAAGCAGGGGCCCTGAGCAGTTCTTC. Its translation is CASSVGGVSRGPEQFF.

The CDR3 DNA sequence: TGTGCCTGGAGTGGGCACACAGGTTACTACGAGCAGTACTTC. The encoded protein is CAWSGHTGYYEQYF. The chain links TRBV30 to TRBJ2-7, with a tentative D call TRBD1 (5 bases). Trimming stripped 1 base from V and 3 bases from J, with 13 bases between. This CDR3 has 14 amino acids. The germline CDR1 and CDR2 sequences are GTSNPN and SVGIG (reference sequence).

The rearrangement joins TRBV27 to TRBJ2-7; no firm D call. Trimming stripped 5 bases from V and 3 bases from J, with 14 bases between. CDR1 MNHEY and CDR2 SMNVEV come from the germline V gene (reference sequence). This CDR3 contains 14 residues. CDR3 bases: TGTGCCAGCAGTACCCTAGGGTCCAACTACGAGCAGTACTTC. This gives the protein CASSTLGSNYEQYF.

The V and J genes are TRBV2 and TRBJ2-1, with a weak D call TRBD2 (6 bases). Germline V gene sequence: CDR1 SNHLY, CDR2 FYNNEI. Trimming pared 4 bases from V and 2 bases from J, leaving 15 bases between. The CDR3 contains 16 residues. The CDR3 loop is CASSAFGGSAYNEQFF. The CDR3 DNA is TGTGCCAGCAGTGCGTTTGGAGGGAGCGCCTACAATGAGCAGTTCTTC.

The chain carries TRBV19 and TRBJ2-3, with a possible D match to TRBD2 (6 bases). The CDR3 sequence is 15 residues long. V gave up 1 base and J gave up 0 bases, with 8 bases separating them. CDR1 is LNHDA and CDR2 is SQIVND in the germline V gene (reference sequence). The CDR3 DNA sequence: TGTGCCAGTAGTATAGGCGGGATAAGCACAGATACGCAGTATTTT. Translation: CASSIGGISTDTQYF.

The chain joins TRBV19 to TRBJ2-3; D gene uncertain. The V gene lost 5 bases and the J gene lost 2 bases, with 11 bases spanning the gap. CDR3 size: 14 residues. In germline, CDR1 is LNHDA, CDR2 SQIVND (reference sequence). The CDR3 DNA sequence: TGTGCCAGTAGTTTCCCCGGGTACACAGATACGCAGTATTTT. Its protein is CASSFPGYTDTQYF.

This clonotype was detected only a few times. The chain employs TRBV7-2 and TRBJ1-2; D not certain. The CDR3 runs to 14 residues. Trimming removed 4 bases from V and 4 bases from J, with 13 bases in between. The germline V gene encodes CDR1 SGHTA and CDR2 FQGNSA. CDR3 DNA sequence: TGTGCCAGCAGCTCTCAGGTTTCTCTCTATGGCTACACCTTC. Translation: CASSSQVSLYGYTF.

V and J are TRBV7-3 and TRBJ2-1; 12 bases are a match to TRBD2. The CDR3 consists of 15 residues. From germline, CDR1 is SGHTA and CDR2 FQGTGA. The ends lost 3 bases at V and 8 bases at J; junction bases unmatched: 5. CDR3 in amino acids: CASSFPTSGSDEQFF. CDR3 bases: TGTGCCAGCAGCTTCCCGACTAGCGGGAGTGATGAGCAGTTCTTC.

Many counts were recorded for this clonotype. This rearrangement joins TRBV29-1 to TRBJ1-2; possibly TRBD1 for D (5 bases). Trimming stripped 7 bases from V and 2 bases from J, with 8 bases between. This CDR3 has 11 residues. Germline V gene data show CDR1 as SQVTM and CDR2 as ANQGSEA. CDR3 sequence: CSGGENYGYTF. The CDR3, as DNA: TGCAGCGGGGGGGAGAACTATGGCTACACCTTC.

This clonotype has more than one count but fewer than ten. Just one base apart from a much larger clone, this may be a read error. This chain's CDR3 is CASSEQVYGYTF. DNA for the CDR3: TGTGCCAGCAGTGAACAGGTCTATGGCTACACCTTC. This chain uses TRBV6-2 or TRBV6-3 with TRBJ1-2, with D perhaps TRBD1 (5 bases). V lost 5 bases and J lost 4, with 8 bases in between. CDR1 is MNHEY and CDR2 is SVGEGT in the germline V gene. The CDR3 is made up of 12 amino acids.

The table lists this clonotype with many counts. The chain is built from TRBV11-3 and TRBJ2-5; 7 nucleotides align to TRBD1. V shed 1 base, J shed 1 base, and the junction held 3 bases outside the gene matches. The germline gives CDR1 SGHNT, CDR2 YENEEA. The CDR3 has 15 amino acids. DNA for the CDR3: TGTGCCAGCAGCTTAGGGGGACAGACCCAAGAGACCCAGTACTTC. Amino acids: CASSLGGQTQETQYF.

On this clonotype itself: Being one base from a much bigger clone, this may be a read error. This is likely a read error, given that the CDR3 carries no conserved phenylalanine or tryptophan at its end. The CDR3 region is CASRPGQNTEAFL. The CDR3 DNA is TGTGCCAGCAGACCGGGACAAAACACTGAAGCTTTCCTT. The chain combines TRBV12-3 or TRBV12-4 with TRBJ1-1, with a tentative D call TRBD1 (6 bases). There are 13 residues in the CDR3. V lost 6 bases, J lost 2 bases, and 10 bases lay in between.

In this sample, this clonotype turned up many times. The V call is TRBV6-2 or TRBV6-3, the J call TRBJ2-7; D is undetermined. The CDR3 has 13 residues. Germline CDR1 and CDR2: MNHEY and SVGEGT. Trimming removed 0 bases at V and 0 bases at J, with 3 bases between. CDR3 nucleotide sequence: TGTGCCAGCAGTTACTCGAGCTCCTACGAGCAGTACTTC. Protein: CASSYSSSYEQYF.

In its sample, this clonotype was seen a few times. A much bigger clone sits one base away, suggesting this may be a read error. V is TRBV6-1 and J is TRBJ2-5, with D possibly TRBD1 on 6 matching bases. This CDR3 comprises 13 residues. The germline CDR1 and CDR2 sequences are MNHNS and SASEGT. V shed 5 bases and J shed 1 base, with 8 bases lying between them. Written as DNA, the CDR3 is TGTGCCAGCAGTAGGGGGAGCCAAGAGACCCAGTACTTC. It encodes CASSRGSQETQYF.

The rearrangement joins TRBV7-9 to TRBJ2-5; 9 nucleotides match TRBD2. Germline trimming cut 3 bases from V and 2 bases from J; bases unmatched to any gene: 16. Germline CDR1 and CDR2: SEHNR and FQNEAQ (reference sequence). The CDR3 has 19 residues. CDR3 nucleotide sequence: TGTGCCAGCAGCTTTGGTCTAGCGGGAACGGGGGTAGGGCAAGAGACCCAGTACTTC. This sequence encodes CASSFGLAGTGVGQETQYF. Full variable domain (rest looked up from reference TRBV7-9 and TRBJ2-5): DTGVSQNPRHKITKRGQNVTFRCDPISEHNRLYWYRQTLGQGPEFLTYFQNEAQLEKSRLLSDRFSAERPKGSFSTLEIQRTEQGDSAMYLCASSFGLAGTGVGQETQYFGPGTRLLVL.

Ten or more counts support this clonotype. The V gene is TRBV14, the J gene TRBJ1-1, with D unresolved. Deletions cut 1 base from V and 7 bases from J, with 10 bases between. This CDR3 is 13 amino acids long. From germline, CDR1 is SGHDN and CDR2 FVKESK. The CDR3 DNA is TGTGCCAGCAGCCAAGTCGGGCGGGTTGAAGCTTTCTTT. Protein: CASSQVGRVEAFF. The complete variable domain, with remaining parts taken from reference TRBV14 and TRBJ1-1, reads EAGVTQFPSHSVIEKGQTVTLRCDPISGHDNLYWYRRVMGKEIKFLLHFVKESKQDESGMPNNRFLAERTGGTYSTLKVQPAELEDSGVYFCASSQVGRVEAFFGQGTRLTVV.

This clonotype was detected ten times or more. V gene TRBV20-1 combines with J gene TRBJ1-5, with TRBD1 identical over 9 bases. V shed 0 bases, J shed 0 bases, and the junction held 15 bases outside the gene matches. CDR1 and CDR2 from the germline V gene are DFQATT and SNEGSKA (reference sequence). The CDR3 extends over 20 amino acids. CDR3 sequence: CSARDPSQTGGLYSNQPQHF. CDR3 nucleotides: TGCAGTGCTAGAGACCCCTCCCAGACAGGGGGACTCTATAGCAATCAGCCCCAGCATTTT.

CDR3 sequence: CATSREADGWSGYTF. The CDR3 region has the DNA TGTGCCACCAGCAGAGAGGCGGACGGGTGGAGTGGCTACACCTTC. The V call is TRBV15, the J call TRBJ1-2; D gene uncertain. The germline gives CDR1 LNHNV, CDR2 YYDKDF (reference sequence). The V gene lost 0 bases and the J gene lost 7 bases, with 15 bases spanning the gap. This CDR3 has 15 amino acids.

The sample holds a few counts of this clonotype. A much larger clone differs by one base, so this may be a read error. Since no conserved phenylalanine or tryptophan closes the CDR3, a read error is the likely cause. The V gene is TRBV7-3, the J gene TRBJ2-1; perhaps TRBD1 as D (5 bases). The end of the DNA aligns better with TRBJ2-5, so the J call may be wrong. Germline V gives CDR1 SGHTA, CDR2 FQGTGA. This CDR3 contains 13 residues. The CDR3 region is CASSLDRQETQYS. The CDR3 region has the DNA TGTGCCAGCAGCCTTGACAGACAAGAGACCCAGTACTCC.

With regard to this clonotype: A much larger clone lies one base from this, so it may be a read error. J is TRBJ1-1 and V is TRBV28; D is undetermined. Between the trimmed V and J ends, which lost 11 bases and 6 bases, there was a span of 16 bases. Germline V gene sequence: CDR1 MDHEN, CDR2 SYDVKM. CDR3 length equals 12 residues. The CDR3 loop reads CAGNQAISEAFF. In DNA form, the CDR3 reads TGTGCCGGCAACCAGGCGATCTCTGAAGCTTTCTTT.

The chain links TRBV5-5 to TRBJ2-7; 9 positions match TRBD2. Per germline, CDR1 SGHKS and CDR2 YYEKEE (reference sequence). Germline trimming cut 6 bases from V and 2 bases from J; bases unmatched to any gene: 9. The CDR3 is 15 residues long. Here the CDR3 DNA reads TGTGCCAGCACCGTGGGACTAGCTCTCCCCTACGAGCAGTACTTC. Its protein is CASTVGLALPYEQYF.

Only a few counts were recorded for this clonotype. V is TRBV20-1 and J is TRBJ2-1; unclear D gene. The CDR3 sequence is 11 residues long. The germline gives CDR1 DFQATT, CDR2 SNEGSKA (reference sequence). The V and J ends lost 6 bases and 11 bases respectively, with 14 bases between them. CDR3 residues: CSASSDGKQFF. DNA of the CDR3: TGCAGTGCGAGCTCGGACGGTAAGCAGTTCTTC.

J is TRBJ1-1 and V is TRBV7-2; D may be TRBD1 (6 bases). Trimming took off 4 bases at V and 1 base at J, with 13 bases between the two ends. Germline V gene sequence: CDR1 SGHTA, CDR2 FQGNSA. This CDR3 has 15 residues. CDR3 protein: CASSSQGHQNTEAFF. The CDR3 DNA sequence: TGTGCCAGCAGCTCCCAGGGACACCAGAACACTGAAGCTTTCTTT.

The sample holds a few counts of this clonotype. The chain uses TRBV28 and TRBJ2-5; 10 bases match TRBD2. V lost 2 bases and J lost 9; bases outside the gene matches: 6. The CDR3 is 14 amino acids. CDR1 and CDR2 from the germline V gene are MDHEN and SYDVKM. The CDR3 protein is CASSLTTSGMAQYF. For the CDR3, the DNA is TGTGCCAGCAGTTTAACAACTAGCGGGATGGCCCAGTACTTC.

This clonotype was seen ten or more times. The gene calls are TRBV28 and TRBJ2-7; TRBD2 agrees at 8 bases. The J segment lost 2 bases and the V segment lost 4 bases, leaving 7 bases of the junction unmatched. The CDR3 runs 15 residues. The germline V gene encodes CDR1 MDHEN and CDR2 SYDVKM. This CDR3 is CASSSPTGGPYEQYF. In DNA form, the CDR3 reads TGTGCCAGCAGTTCCCCCACGGGAGGGCCCTACGAGCAGTACTTC.

As to this clonotype: A clone one base away is much larger, so this may be a read error. V and J are TRBV20-1 and TRBJ2-7; D tentatively reads TRBD1 or TRBD2 (5 bases each). CDR3 size: 14 residues. Germline CDR1 DFQATT, CDR2 SNEGSKA (reference sequence). Written as DNA, the CDR3 is TGCAGTGCTACATCGGGGCTCCCTCTCTACGAGCAGTGCTTC. Residues: CSATSGLPLYEQCF.

Many counts were recorded for this clonotype. V usage is TRBV6-5 and J usage is TRBJ2-2, with TRBD2 matching over 7 bases. Germline V lookup: CDR1 MNHEY, CDR2 SVGAGI. The CDR3 totals 17 residues. Germline trimming cut 4 bases from V and 2 bases from J; bases unmatched to any gene: 10. The CDR3 protein is CASSFPLTSENTGELFF. The CDR3 DNA sequence: TGTGCCAGCAGTTTTCCCCTCACTAGCGAAAACACCGGGGAGCTGTTTTTT.

The chain recombines TRBV6-2 or TRBV6-3 with TRBJ1-4; D is possibly TRBD1 (6 bases). Per the germline V gene, CDR1 is MNHEY and CDR2 is SVGEGT. V lost 6 bases and J 3 bases, leaving 11 bases between the germline ends. This CDR3 comprises 14 residues. CDR3 DNA: TGTGCCAGCAGCTCAGGGGTGGCTAATGAAAAACTGTTTTTT. This encodes CASSSGVANEKLFF.

This clonotype was counted at least ten times. The CDR3 nucleotides read TGTGCCAGCAGCTTAGGCCCAGCAGATACGCAGTATTTT. It specifies CASSLGPADTQYF. J is TRBJ2-3 and V is TRBV7-2; D call uncertain. V was shortened by 1 base and J by 4 bases, with 6 bases between the two germline ends. This CDR3 is 13 amino acids long. The germline V gene encodes CDR1 SGHTA and CDR2 FQGNSA.

Only a few counts were recorded for this clonotype. V gene TRBV18 combines with J gene TRBJ2-1; 7 bases fit TRBD2. The V gene end was trimmed by 5 bases and the J gene end by 6 bases; junction bases not matched to a gene: 10. Looked up from germline, CDR1 is KGHSH and CDR2 is LQKENI. The length of the CDR3 is 15 residues. The CDR3 is CASSRFAGEGNEQFF. The CDR3 bases are TGTGCCAGCTCAAGGTTCGCGGGGGAGGGCAATGAGCAGTTCTTC.